Below are 2 T cell receptor beta chains sequenced from a single sample in a study of identical twins. One entry per CDR3 protein results from TCRdb running MiXCR on the 5' RACE reads. The repertoire holds about 700,000 distinct CDR3 sequences, with under 9% as singletons. The sample also formed part of further work on yellow fever vaccine responses in identical twins.

The material sequenced was PBMCs. The receptor source for this set is a woman between 18 and 29 years old in good health.

In its sample, this clonotype was seen once. A junction end diverges from the germline sequence, so it may reflect a read error. This chain links TRBV14 with TRBJ2-1; the D is unclear. Germline V gene sequence: CDR1 SGHDN, CDR2 FVKESK. The CDR3 runs to 15 residues. CDR3 amino acids: CPSSQEMGYYNEQFF. For the CDR3, the DNA is TGTCCCAGCAGCCAAGAAATGGGGTACTACAATGAGCAGTTCTTC.

This clonotype was counted only a few times. V is TRBV12-3 or TRBV12-4 and J is TRBJ2-3, with TRBD1 matching over 9 bases. V lost 6 bases and J lost 0; bases outside the gene matches: 7. The CDR3 has 16 residues. The CDR3 DNA reads TGTGCCAGCAGACCCACAGGGGGCGGGAGCACAGATACGCAGTATTTT. Residues: CASRPTGGGSTDTQYF.